The rows below give T cell receptor beta chains drawn from one sample of a study of cytomegalovirus exposure and HLA in healthy donors. Data came from immunoSEQ multiplex PCR; TCRdb stores just in-frame clones and leaves some out. The sample table includes tens of thousands of clones. The sequenced sample was PBMCs. All receptors derive from a woman in her thirties or forties in good health and CMV-seropositive. CDR3s include the opening cysteine and the closing phenylalanine or tryptophan. D genes are given only for firm matches.

d_gene	j_gene	v_gene	CDR3nt	CDR3aa
-	TRBJ2-5	TRBV27	TGTGCCAGCAGTACGCTAGTTCGTCTCGAGACCCAGTACTTC	CASSTLVRLETQYF
-	TRBJ1-5	TRBV2	TGTGCCAGCGAGGATATAGAGACCCACGGTGCTCAGCCCCAGCATTTT	CASEDIETHGAQPQHF
-	TRBJ2-7	TRBV7-3	TGTGCCAGCAGCCTATCTGGACAGTTCGACCTGGCGAAGTACTTC	CASSLSGQFDLAKYF
TRBD1	TRBJ1-1	TRBV5-1	TGCGCCAGCAGCCCGTTGACAGGGTTCGACACTGAAGCTTTCTTT	CASSPLTGFDTEAFF
-	TRBJ2-1	TRBV7-7	TGTGCTAGCAGCCCGACCCGGGGCAATGAGCAGTTCTTC	CASSPTRGNEQFF
-	TRBJ2-2	TRBV10-1	TGCGCCACCAGGTCATCGGGGGACACCGGGGAGCTGTTTTTT	CATRSSGDTGELFF
TRBD2	TRBJ2-5	TRBV4-1	TGCGCCAGCAGCCGGGGGAGGGGAAGGGAGACCCAGTACTTC	CASSRGRGRETQYF
-	TRBJ2-3	TRBV4-3	TGCGCCAGCAGCCAAGCCGGCGGGTTATCAGATACGCAGTATTTT	CASSQAGGLSDTQYF
-	TRBJ2-1	TRBV7-8	TGTGCCAGCAGCTCCTACTTGAGCTCCTACAATGAGCAGTTCTTC	CASSSYLSSYNEQFF
-	TRBJ2-6	TRBV7-2	TGTGCCAGCAGCTTAGGATACACAGGGAACTCTGGGGCCAACGTCCTGACTTTC	CASSLGYTGNSGANVLTF
TRBD1	TRBJ1-2	TRBV4-1	TGCGCCAGCAGCCAATCACAGGGGGTTTATGGCTACACCTTC	CASSQSQGVYGYTF
-	TRBJ2-7	TRBV19	TGTGCCAGTAGTGATGGAGGGGGCGCCTACGAGCAGTACTTC	CASSDGGGAYEQYF
-	TRBJ1-6	TRBV28	TGTGCCAGCAGTTCCCTAGGACAGTCACGTAATTCACCCCTCCACTTT	CASSSLGQSRNSPLHF
-	TRBJ1-1	TRBV7-9	TGTGCCAGCAGCCCCAAGGGCAGGGCGAGGACTGAAGCTTTCTTT	CASSPKGRARTEAFF
TRBD2	TRBJ2-7	TRBV5-4	TGTGCCAGCAGCTTGGCCCTCGGACTAGGCCTCGAGCAGTACTTC	CASSLALGLGLEQYF
TRBD2	TRBJ2-1	TRBV4-1	TGCGCCAGCAGCCAAGGAGGTAGCGGGAGGGCCTTCGATGAGCAGTTCTTC	CASSQGGSGRAFDEQFF
TRBD1	TRBJ1-1	TRBV18	TGTGCCAGCTCACCCTTTTTACAGGGGGGCACTGAAGCTTTCTTT	CASSPFLQGGTEAFF
-	TRBJ2-7	TRBV4-1	TGCGCCAGCAGCCTGGAGGGGGCTTACGAGCAGTACTTC	CASSLEGAYEQYF
-	TRBJ2-5	TRBV6-5	TGTGCCAGCAGTTACTACGGTTTCCGCGGGACCCAGTACTTC	CASSYYGFRGTQYF
TRBD1	TRBJ2-3	TRBV18	TGTGCCAGCTCACCGACCACAGGGGTGGCAGATACGCAGTATTTT	CASSPTTGVADTQYF
TRBD1	TRBJ2-5	TRBV6-1	TGTGCCAGCACCCCGGGACAGGGGGCGACTTGGACCCAGTACTTC	CASTPGQGATWTQYF
TRBD1	TRBJ1-1	TRBV9	TGTGCCAGCAGCGTAGGAGGATACGACAGGGGGAAAATGAACACTGAAGCTTTCTTT	CASSVGGYDRGKMNTEAFF
-	TRBJ1-4	TRBV10-3	TGTGCCATCAGTGAGTCGGGTCGGGAGCCCGCGATACTGTTTTTT	CAISESGREPAILFF
TRBD1	TRBJ1-5	TRBV4-3	TGCGCCAGCAGCCAAGATAGTCCCGCAGGGGGCTACAATCAGCCCCAGCATTTT	CASSQDSPAGGYNQPQHF
TRBD1	TRBJ2-2	TRBV18	TGTGCCAGCTCACGGACGGACAGGGGGTGGACCGGGGAGCTGTTTTTT	CASSRTDRGWTGELFF
-	TRBJ1-2	TRBV28	TGTGCCAGCAGTCCGCAACAAGAAAACTATGGCTACACCTTC	CASSPQQENYGYTF
TRBD2	TRBJ2-7	TRBV11-2	TGTGCCAGCAGCTTTAGCGGGGGACCACCCTACGAGCAGTACTTC	CASSFSGGPPYEQYF
TRBD1	TRBJ2-7	TRBV7-2	TGTGCCAGCAGCTTAGGGGACAGCCAATACGAGCAGTACTTC	CASSLGDSQYEQYF
TRBD1	TRBJ2-1	TRBV7-9	TGTGCCAGCAGCTTGGCAGGGGGTAATGAGCAGTTCTTC	CASSLAGGNEQFF
-	TRBJ1-1	TRBV9	TGTGCCAGCAGCGGTGGGGCTGGGGGCATGAACACTGAAGCTTTCTTT	CASSGGAGGMNTEAFF
TRBD1	TRBJ1-1	TRBV2	TGTGCCAGCAGTGAAGGGCAGGGGGCTATGAACACTGAAGCTTTCTTT	CASSEGQGAMNTEAFF
TRBD2	TRBJ2-1	TRBV4-2	TGTGCCAGCAGCCAATCCCCTAGCGGGAGTGATGAGCAGTTCTTC	CASSQSPSGSDEQFF
TRBD1	TRBJ1-2	TRBV14	TGTGCCAGCAGCCAAGAGGGACAGTCAACTGGCTATGGCTACACCTTC	CASSQEGQSTGYGYTF
TRBD2	TRBJ2-3	TRBV4-2	TGTGCCAGCAGCCAAGTGTCTAGCGGGAGGGCGGGGGATACGCAGTATTTT	CASSQVSSGRAGDTQYF
-	TRBJ1-1	TRBV18	TGTGCCAGCTCACCAACAGGGATGACTGAAGCTTTCTTT	CASSPTGMTEAFF
TRBD2	TRBJ2-2	TRBV4-1	TGCGCCAGCAGCCTTCGGACTAGTTGGGTCACCGGGGAGCTGTTTTTT	CASSLRTSWVTGELFF
TRBD1	TRBJ1-2	TRBV6-1	TGTGCCAGCAGTGAAGGACAGGGGGCGCAAGGCTACACCTTC	CASSEGQGAQGYTF
-	TRBJ2-3	TRBV5-1	TGCGCCAGCAGCAGAGACTACCCCGATACGCAGTATTTT	CASSRDYPDTQYF
-	TRBJ1-4	TRBV7-2	TGTGCCAGCAGCCCACGTCGGGGGGCCGGGGAAAAACTGTTTTTT	CASSPRRGAGEKLFF
TRBD2	TRBJ2-7	TRBV28	TGTGCCTCCTTCGACCGGGGGGGGTCCTACGAGCAGTACTTC	CASFDRGGSYEQYF